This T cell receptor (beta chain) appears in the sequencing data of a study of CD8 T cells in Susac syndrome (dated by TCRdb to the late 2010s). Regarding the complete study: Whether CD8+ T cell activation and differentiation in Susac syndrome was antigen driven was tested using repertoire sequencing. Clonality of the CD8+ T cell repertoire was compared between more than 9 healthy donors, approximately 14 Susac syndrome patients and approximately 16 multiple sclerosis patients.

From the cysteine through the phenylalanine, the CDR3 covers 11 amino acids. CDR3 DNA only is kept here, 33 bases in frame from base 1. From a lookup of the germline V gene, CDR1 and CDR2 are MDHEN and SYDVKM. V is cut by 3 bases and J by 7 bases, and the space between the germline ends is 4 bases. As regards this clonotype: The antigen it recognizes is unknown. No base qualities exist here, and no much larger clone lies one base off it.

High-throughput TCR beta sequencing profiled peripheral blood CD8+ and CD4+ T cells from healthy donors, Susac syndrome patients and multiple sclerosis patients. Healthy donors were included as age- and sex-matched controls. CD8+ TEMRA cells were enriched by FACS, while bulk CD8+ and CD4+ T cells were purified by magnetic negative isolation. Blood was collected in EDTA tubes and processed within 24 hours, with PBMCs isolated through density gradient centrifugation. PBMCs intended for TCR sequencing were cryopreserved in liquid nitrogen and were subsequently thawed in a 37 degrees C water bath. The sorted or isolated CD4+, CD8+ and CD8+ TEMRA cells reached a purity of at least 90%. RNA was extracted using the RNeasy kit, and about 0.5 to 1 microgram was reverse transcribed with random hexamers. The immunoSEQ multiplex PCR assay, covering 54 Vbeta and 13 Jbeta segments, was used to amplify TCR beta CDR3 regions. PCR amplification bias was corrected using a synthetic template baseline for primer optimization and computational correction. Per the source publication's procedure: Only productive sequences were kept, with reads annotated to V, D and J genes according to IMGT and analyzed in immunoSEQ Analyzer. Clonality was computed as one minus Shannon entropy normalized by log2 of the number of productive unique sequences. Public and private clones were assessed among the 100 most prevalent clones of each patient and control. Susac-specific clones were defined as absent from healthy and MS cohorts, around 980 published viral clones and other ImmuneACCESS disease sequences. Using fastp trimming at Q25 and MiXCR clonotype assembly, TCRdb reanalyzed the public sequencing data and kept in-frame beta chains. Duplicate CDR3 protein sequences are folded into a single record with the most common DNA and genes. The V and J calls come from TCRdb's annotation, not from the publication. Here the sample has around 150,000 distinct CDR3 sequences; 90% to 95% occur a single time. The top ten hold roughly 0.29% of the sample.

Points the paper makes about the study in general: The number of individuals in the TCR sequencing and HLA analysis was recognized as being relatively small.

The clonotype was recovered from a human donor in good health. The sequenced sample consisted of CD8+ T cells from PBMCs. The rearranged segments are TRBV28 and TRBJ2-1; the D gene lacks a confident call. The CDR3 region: CASSFPNEQFF. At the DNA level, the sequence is TGTGCCAGCAGTTTCCCTAATGAGCAGTTCTTC.